The 10 T cell receptor beta chains below come from one sample, sequenced in a study of CD8+CD57+ T cells in acquired aplastic anemia. Using genomic DNA as the template, TCR beta VDJ and CDR3 profiling was carried out. TCRdb reprocessed the reads via MiXCR and lists one record per CDR3 protein. This repertoire shows a few hundred thousand distinct CDR3 sequences, 55% to 75% found once; its top ten account for under 5%. Sequencing was carried out using sorted CD4+, CD8+, or CD8+CD57+ T cells (not recorded which) from PBMCs. Receptors originate from a human donor in good health, serving as a control.

This clonotype was found many times. J is TRBJ2-3 and V is TRBV12-3 or TRBV12-4, with a weak D call TRBD1 (8 bases). The CDR3 loop spans 14 amino acids. V lost 7 bases and J 8 bases, leaving 19 bases between the germline ends. CDR3 protein: CASTLGHRGGTQYF. In DNA, the CDR3 is TGTGCCAGCACCCTAGGGCACAGGGGGGGTACGCAGTATTTT.

The chain recombines TRBV9 with TRBJ1-6; D is undetermined. Between the trimmed V and J ends, which lost 6 bases and 19 bases, there was a span of 26 bases. This CDR3 is built from 14 residues. Germline CDR1 is SGDLS and CDR2 is YYNGEE. The CDR3 DNA reads as TGTGCCAGCAACCAAGGACGCCATAGTGGCCCTCTACACTTT. Amino acid sequence: CASNQGRHSGPLHF. Filled out from reference TRBV9 and TRBJ1-6, the complete variable domain reads DSGVTQTPKHLITATGQRVTLRCSPRSGDLSVYWYQQSLDQGLQFLIQYYNGEERAKGNILERFSAQQFPDLHSELNLSSLELGDSALYFCASNQGRHSGPLHFGNGTRLTVT.

This sequence joins TRBV20-1 and TRBJ1-1; 9 bases align to TRBD1. Germline V lookup: CDR1 DFQATT, CDR2 SNEGSKA (reference sequence). V trimming: 3 bases; J trimming: 0 bases; junction bases outside the gene matches: 5. The CDR3 length is 15 residues. The DNA of the CDR3 is TGCAGTGCTAGGGGGACAGGGAACATGAACACTGAAGCTTTCTTT. Translation: CSARGTGNMNTEAFF.

This clonotype came up once. The J gene is TRBJ2-7, the V gene TRBV7-2, with 7 bases that match TRBD1. CDR1 is SGHTA, CDR2 FQGNSA, per germline. V was pared by 5 bases and J by 10 bases, with 20 bases of the junction left unmatched. CDR3 length equals 16 residues. This CDR3 reads CASSPYDRVQGYTQYF. As DNA, the CDR3 is TGTGCCAGCAGCCCATACGACAGGGTGCAAGGCTACACCCAGTACTTC.

As regards this clonotype: Since the CDR3 does not end with the conserved phenylalanine or tryptophan, this likely comes from a read error. Because the CDR3's place on the DNA is in doubt, the DNA is left out and the CDR3 is given as listed by TCRdb. The V gene is TRBV7-8, the J gene TRBJ1-5; TRBD1, as called in the table, went unchecked against the DNA. Germline loops: CDR1 SGHVS, CDR2 FQNEAQ. With termini counted, the CDR3 has 13 amino acids. The CDR3 sequence is CASNLQWGSSQQS.

In regard to this clonotype: The DNA is left out, because the CDR3 cannot be placed on it with certainty; the CDR3 is given as TCRdb lists it. The chain carries TRBV9 and TRBJ1-6. The CDR3 spans 14 amino acids, including both terminal residues. From germline, CDR1 is SGDLS and CDR2 YYNGEE. The CDR3 sequence is CASSVARGTDPRDF.

Concerning this clonotype: The DNA is left out, because the CDR3 cannot be placed on it with certainty; the CDR3 is given as TCRdb lists it. The rearrangement links TRBV19 to TRBJ1-3. CDR1 is LNHDA and CDR2 is SQIVND in the germline V gene (reference sequence). The CDR3 totals 16 residues, both ends included. The CDR3 loop is CASSFGQRSYGYTFDF.

In this sample, this clonotype turned up many times. The gene calls are TRBV19 and TRBJ2-5, with TRBD2 matching over 11 bases. Germline CDR1 reads LNHDA; CDR2 reads SQIVND (reference sequence). The ends lost 6 bases at V and 4 bases at J; junction bases unmatched: 7. The CDR3 loop spans 15 amino acids. The CDR3 loop is CASSYSGGGPETQYF. In nucleotides, the CDR3 is TGTGCCAGTAGCTATAGCGGGGGGGGCCCAGAGACCCAGTACTTC.

V gene TRBV7-9 combines with J gene TRBJ1-5, with 10 bases identical to TRBD1. Germline V gene lookup returns CDR1 SEHNR and CDR2 FQNEAQ (reference sequence). V dropped 2 bases and J dropped 4; count of bases not matched to a gene: 5. The CDR3 loop spans 16 amino acids. CDR3 in DNA: TGTGCCAGCAGCTTACTCGGGACAGGGGAAAATCAGCCCCAGCATTTT. Translation: CASSLLGTGENQPQHF.

This chain uses TRBV5-5 with TRBJ2-5, with 11 bases that match TRBD2. From germline, CDR1 is SGHKS and CDR2 YYEKEE (reference sequence). J gave up 4 bases and V 3 bases, and 8 bases lay outside the gene matches. The CDR3 has 16 residues. CDR3 sequence: CASSSEQLAGVETQYF. Here the CDR3 DNA reads TGTGCCAGCAGCTCGGAGCAACTAGCGGGGGTAGAGACCCAGTACTTC.